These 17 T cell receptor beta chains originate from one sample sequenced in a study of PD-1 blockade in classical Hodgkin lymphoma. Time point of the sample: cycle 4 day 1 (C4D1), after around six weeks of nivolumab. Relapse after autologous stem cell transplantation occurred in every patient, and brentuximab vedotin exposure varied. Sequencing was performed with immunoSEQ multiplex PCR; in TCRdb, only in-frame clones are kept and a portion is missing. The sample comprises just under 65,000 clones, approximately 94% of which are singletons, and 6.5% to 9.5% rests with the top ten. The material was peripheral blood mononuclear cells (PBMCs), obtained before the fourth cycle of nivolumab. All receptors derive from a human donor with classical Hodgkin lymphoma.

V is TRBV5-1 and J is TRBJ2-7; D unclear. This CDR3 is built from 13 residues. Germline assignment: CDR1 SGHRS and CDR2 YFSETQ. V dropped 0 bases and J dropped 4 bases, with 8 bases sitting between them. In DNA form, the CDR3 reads TGCGCCAGCAGCTTGGCCCTACAGTACGAGCAGTACTTC. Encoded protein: CASSLALQYEQYF.

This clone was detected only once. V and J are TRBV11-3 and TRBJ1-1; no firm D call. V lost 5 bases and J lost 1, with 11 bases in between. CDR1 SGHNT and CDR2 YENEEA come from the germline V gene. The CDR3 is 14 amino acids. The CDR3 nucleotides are TGTGCCAGCAGCCACGGCGACGGGAACACTGAAGCTTTCTTT. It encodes CASSHGDGNTEAFF.

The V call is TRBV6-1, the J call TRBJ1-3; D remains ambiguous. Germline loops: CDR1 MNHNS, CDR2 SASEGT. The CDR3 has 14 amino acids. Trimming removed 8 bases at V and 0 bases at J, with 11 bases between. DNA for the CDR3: TGTGCCAGCCTCCCCGTGGGCTCTGGAAACACCATATATTTT. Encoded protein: CASLPVGSGNTIYF.

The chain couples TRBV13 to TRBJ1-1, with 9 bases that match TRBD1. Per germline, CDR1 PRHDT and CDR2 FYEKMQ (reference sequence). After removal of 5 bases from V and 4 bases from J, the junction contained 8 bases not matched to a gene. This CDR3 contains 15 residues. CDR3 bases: TGTGCCAGCAGCCTCAACAGGGGGCGCGGCACTGAAGCTTTCTTT. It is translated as CASSLNRGRGTEAFF.

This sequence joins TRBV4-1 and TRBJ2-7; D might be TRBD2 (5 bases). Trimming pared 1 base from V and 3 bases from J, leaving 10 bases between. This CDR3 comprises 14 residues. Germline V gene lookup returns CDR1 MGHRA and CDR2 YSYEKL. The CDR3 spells CASSQVPGIYEQYF. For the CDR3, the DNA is TGCGCCAGCAGCCAAGTCCCCGGGATCTACGAGCAGTACTTC.

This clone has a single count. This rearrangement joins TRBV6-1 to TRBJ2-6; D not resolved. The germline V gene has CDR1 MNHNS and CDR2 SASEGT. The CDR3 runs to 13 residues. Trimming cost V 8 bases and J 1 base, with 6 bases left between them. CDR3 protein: CASGISGANVLTF. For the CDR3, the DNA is TGTGCCAGCGGCATATCTGGGGCCAACGTCCTGACTTTC.

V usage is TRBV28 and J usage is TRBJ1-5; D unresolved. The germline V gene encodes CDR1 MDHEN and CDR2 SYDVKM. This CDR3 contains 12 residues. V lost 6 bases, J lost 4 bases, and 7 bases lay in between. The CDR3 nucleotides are TGTGCCAGCAGCTCAGGTAATCAGCCCCAGCATTTT. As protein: CASSSGNQPQHF.

As DNA, the CDR3 is TGTGCCAGCTCAAGCCAGGGGAACACCGGGGAGCTGTTTTTT. Translated, it gives CASSSQGNTGELFF. V gene TRBV18 combines with J gene TRBJ2-2; a weak D match, TRBD1 (5 bases). Trimming left V 5 bases short and J 1 base short, with 8 bases between. CDR1 is KGHSH, CDR2 LQKENI, per germline. This CDR3 spans 14 amino acids. The whole variable domain, remainder taken from reference TRBV18 and TRBJ2-2, is NAGVMQNPRHLVRRRGQEARLRCSPMKGHSHVYWYRQLPEEGLKFMVYLQKENIIDESGMPKERFSAEFPKEGPSILRIQQVVRGDSAAYFCASSSQGNTGELFFGEGSRLTVL.

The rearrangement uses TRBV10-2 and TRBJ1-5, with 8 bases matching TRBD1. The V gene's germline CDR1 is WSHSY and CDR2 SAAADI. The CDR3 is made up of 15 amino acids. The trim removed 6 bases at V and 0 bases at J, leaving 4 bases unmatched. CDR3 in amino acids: CASSRTGLSNQPQHF. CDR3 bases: TGCGCCAGCAGCAGGACAGGGCTTAGCAATCAGCCCCAGCATTTT.

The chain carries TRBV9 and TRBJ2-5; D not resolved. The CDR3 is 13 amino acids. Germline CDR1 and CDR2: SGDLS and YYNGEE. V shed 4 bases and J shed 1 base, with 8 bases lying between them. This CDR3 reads CASSHPPQETQYF. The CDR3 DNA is TGTGCCAGCAGCCACCCGCCCCAAGAGACCCAGTACTTC.

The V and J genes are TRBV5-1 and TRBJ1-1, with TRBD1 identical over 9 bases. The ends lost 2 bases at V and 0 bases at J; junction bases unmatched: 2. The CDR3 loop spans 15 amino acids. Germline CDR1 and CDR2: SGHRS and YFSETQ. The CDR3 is CASSLGTGLNTEAFF. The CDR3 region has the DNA TGCGCCAGCAGCTTAGGGACAGGGTTGAACACTGAAGCTTTCTTT.

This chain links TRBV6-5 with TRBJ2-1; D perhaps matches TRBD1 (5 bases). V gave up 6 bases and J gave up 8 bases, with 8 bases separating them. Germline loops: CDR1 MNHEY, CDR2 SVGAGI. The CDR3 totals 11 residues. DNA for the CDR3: TGTGCCAGCAGCCAGGGCTATGAGCAGTTCTTC. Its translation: CASSQGYEQFF.

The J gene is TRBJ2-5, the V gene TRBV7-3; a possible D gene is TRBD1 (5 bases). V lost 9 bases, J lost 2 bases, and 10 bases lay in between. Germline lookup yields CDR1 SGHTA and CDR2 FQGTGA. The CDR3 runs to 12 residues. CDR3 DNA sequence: TGTGCCAGTAGGGGAAGTCAAGAGACCCAGTACTTC. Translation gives CASRGSQETQYF.

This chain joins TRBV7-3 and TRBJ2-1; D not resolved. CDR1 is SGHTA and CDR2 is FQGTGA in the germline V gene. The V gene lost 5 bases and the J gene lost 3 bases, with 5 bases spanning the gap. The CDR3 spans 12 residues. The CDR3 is CASSNVYNEQFF. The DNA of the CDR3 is TGTGCCAGCAGCAACGTCTACAATGAGCAGTTCTTC.

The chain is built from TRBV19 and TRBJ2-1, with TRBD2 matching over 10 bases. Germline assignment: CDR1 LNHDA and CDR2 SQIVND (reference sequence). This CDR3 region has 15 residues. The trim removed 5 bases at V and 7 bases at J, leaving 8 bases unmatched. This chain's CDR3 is CASSPLAGAPNEQFF. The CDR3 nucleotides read TGTGCCAGTAGTCCTCTAGCGGGAGCCCCTAATGAGCAGTTCTTC.

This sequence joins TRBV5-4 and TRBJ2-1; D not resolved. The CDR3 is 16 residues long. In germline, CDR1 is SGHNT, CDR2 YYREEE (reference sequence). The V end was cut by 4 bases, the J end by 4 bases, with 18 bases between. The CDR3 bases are TGTGCCAGCAGCCCGGCCGACACCGGAGTTTACAATGAGCAGTTCTTC. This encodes CASSPADTGVYNEQFF.

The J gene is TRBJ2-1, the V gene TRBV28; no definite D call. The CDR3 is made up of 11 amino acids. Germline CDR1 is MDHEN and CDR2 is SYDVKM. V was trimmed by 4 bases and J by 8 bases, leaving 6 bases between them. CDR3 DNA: TGTGCCAGCAGTTCTCGTGATGAGCAGTTCTTC. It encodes CASSSRDEQFF.